This T cell receptor beta chain was obtained from a study of cytomegalovirus exposure and HLA in healthy donors. Study-wide background: An analysis done earlier identified 90 million to 120 million unique TCR beta sequences from about 179 million T cells.

In regard to this clone: Its target is not known.

Trimming took 6 bases from V and 5 from J, leaving 16 bases between them. This CDR3 has 15 amino acids. Germline V lookup: CDR1 SGHVS, CDR2 FQNEAQ. Vbeta (60) and Jbeta (13) primers were used in the PCR. The protocol was immunoSEQ multiplex PCR, while the TCRdb copy is restricted to in-frame clones and leaves out a portion. Of approximately 160,000 clones in the sample, about 77% were seen once. Broader study findings: Accurate HLA-A and HLA-B prediction from TCR beta sequences was reported for most subjects. Excluded: some indistinguishable V segments such as TRBV6-2 and TRBV6-3. It was about 180 TCR beta chains that were listed as cytomegalovirus-associated.

The sequenced sample consisted of PBMCs. The sequence was obtained from a young man in good health and CMV-seropositive. The chain is built from TRBV7-8 and TRBJ2-2; D possibly corresponds to TRBD1 (5 bases). DNA of the CDR3: TGTGCCAGCAGTATACAAGTCCCAGGGACCGGGGAGCTGTTTTTT. Translating it yields CASSIQVPGTGELFF.